The 31 T cell receptor beta chains given below trace back to one sample, sequenced in a study of T cells after yellow fever vaccination. TCRdb used MiXCR to reprocess the 5' RACE reads, holding one entry per CDR3 protein. Of around 530,000 distinct CDR3 sequences in the sample, 17% were seen once. The specimen was PBMCs, collected about 5 days after the first yellow fever vaccination. The receptors originated from a young man who received the YFV17D yellow fever vaccine.

This clonotype was observed at least ten times. The chain links TRBV5-6 to TRBJ2-5; TRBD2 matches at 7 bases. Looked up from germline, CDR1 is SGHDT and CDR2 is YYEEEE. This CDR3 region has 15 residues. With V trimmed by 1 base and J by 5 bases, 8 bases remained unmatched. The CDR3 bases are TGTGCCAGCAGCTTGAGAGCCATGGGAGGGGAGACCCAGTACTTC. Encoded protein: CASSLRAMGGETQYF.

The sample holds a few counts of this clonotype. The CDR3 DNA follows: TGCAGTGCTAGGGGAGCCGGGGGGAGAGACAATGAGCAGTTCTTC. As protein: CSARGAGGRDNEQFF. The V and J genes are TRBV20-1 and TRBJ2-1; 7 bases map to TRBD2. The trim removed 3 bases at V and 5 bases at J, leaving 10 bases unmatched. Germline V gene lookup returns CDR1 DFQATT and CDR2 SNEGSKA (reference sequence). The CDR3 totals 15 residues.

The chain joins TRBV6-1 to TRBJ2-1, with 8 bases that match TRBD2. Germline CDR1 reads MNHNS; CDR2 reads SASEGT. V lost 3 bases, J lost 7 bases, and 8 bases stayed unmatched. The CDR3 length is 15 residues. The CDR3 DNA reads as TGTGCCAGCAGTGATAGCGGGGTGCATTTGAATGAGCAGTTCTTC. Translated: CASSDSGVHLNEQFF.

The chain uses TRBV6-5 and TRBJ2-7; 7 bases are shared with TRBD1. Unmatched junction bases numbered 5, after V lost 0 bases and J lost 3 bases. Germline lookup yields CDR1 MNHEY and CDR2 SVGAGI. This CDR3 comprises 15 residues. CDR3 nucleotides: TGTGCCAGCAGTTACTCGACCGGGACAGTCTACGAGCAGTACGTC. Its protein product is CASSYSTGTVYEQYV.

This clonotype appeared many times. V is TRBV5-1 and J is TRBJ1-6, with D maybe TRBD1 (6 bases). V was shortened by 2 bases and J by 0 bases, with 15 bases between the two germline ends. The CDR3 totals 18 residues. The germline gives CDR1 SGHRS, CDR2 YFSETQ. The CDR3 here is CASSLQGPLLSYNSPLHF. Written as DNA, the CDR3 is TGCGCCAGCAGCTTACAGGGACCTCTCCTCTCCTATAATTCACCCCTCCACTTT. Variable domain in full (rest from reference TRBV5-1 and TRBJ1-6): KAGVTQTPRYLIKTRGQQVTLSCSPISGHRSVSWYQQTPGQGLQFLFEYFSETQRNKGNFPGRFSGRQFSNSRSEMNVSTLELGDSALYLCASSLQGPLLSYNSPLHFGNGTRLTVT.

Note on this clonotype: Here the CDR3 omits its conserved ending phenylalanine or tryptophan, so a read error is the likely source. This chain links TRBV4-1 with TRBJ2-1, with 11 bases aligning to TRBD2. The CDR3 consists of 16 residues. CDR1 and CDR2 (germline): MGHRA, YSYEKL. V gave up 6 bases and J gave up 5 bases; unmatched junction bases: 9. Here the CDR3 reads CASRPTSGGHNNEQFS. Written as DNA, the CDR3 is TGCGCCAGCAGACCCACTAGCGGGGGACACAACAATGAGCAGTTCTCC.

This clonotype was seen a few times. The V and J genes are TRBV2 and TRBJ2-1; 14 bases agree with TRBD2. CDR1 is SNHLY and CDR2 is FYNNEI in the germline V gene. The CDR3 length is 14 residues. V lost 6 bases, J lost 5 bases, and 0 bases stayed unmatched. The CDR3 nucleotides read TGTGCCAGCAGGGGACTAGCGGGGGACAATGAGCAGTTCTTC. Protein sequence: CASRGLAGDNEQFF. Supplemented by reference TRBV2 and TRBJ2-1, the full variable domain reads EPEVTQTPSHQVTQMGQEVILRCVPISNHLYFYWYRQILGQKVEFLVSFYNNEISEKSEIFDDQFSVERPDGSNFTLKIRSTKLEDSAMYFCASRGLAGDNEQFFGPGTRLTVL.

This clonotype turned up a few times. The rearrangement joins TRBV4-2 to TRBJ2-5; 16 bases fit TRBD2. Germline assignment: CDR1 LGHNA and CDR2 YNFKEQ. With 3 bases clipped from V and 5 bases from J, the junction kept 12 bases outside the gene matches. The CDR3 loop spans 19 amino acids. The CDR3 here is CASSQSGTSGGAFAETQYF. The CDR3 DNA follows: TGTGCCAGCAGCCAGTCCGGGACTAGCGGGGGGGCCTTTGCCGAGACCCAGTACTTC.

This clonotype was found a few times. The chain uses TRBV20-1 and TRBJ2-7, with D perhaps TRBD2 (5 bases). V was clipped by 1 base and J by 6 bases, with 16 bases between them. The CDR3 sequence is 14 residues long. Germline V gene lookup returns CDR1 DFQATT and CDR2 SNEGSKA (reference sequence). This CDR3 is CSARGGSGDREQYF. The CDR3 DNA reads TGCAGTGCTAGAGGAGGGTCAGGCGACCGCGAGCAGTACTTC.

This chain uses TRBV28 with TRBJ1-1, with D unclear. V gave up 8 bases and J gave up 8 bases, with 9 bases separating them. The germline gives CDR1 MDHEN, CDR2 SYDVKM. This CDR3 is 10 amino acids long. CDR3 protein: CASEANEAFF. The DNA of the CDR3 is TGTGCCAGCGAGGCCAACGAAGCTTTCTTT.

V and J are TRBV20-1 and TRBJ2-3; 8 bases agree with TRBD2. Losses at the gene ends were 0 bases for V and 2 bases for J; bases not matched to a gene: 7. This CDR3 comprises 16 residues. Germline CDR1 reads DFQATT; CDR2 reads SNEGSKA (reference sequence). CDR3: CSARDILAGLTDTQYF. The CDR3 coding sequence is TGCAGTGCTAGAGATATCTTAGCGGGGCTCACAGATACGCAGTATTTT.

This clonotype has a handful of counts. This chain links TRBV10-3 with TRBJ2-3; D is undetermined. The V gene lost 6 bases and the J gene lost 4 bases, with 14 bases spanning the gap. Germline-derived CDR1 and CDR2 are ENHRY and SYGVKD. The CDR3 is 14 residues long. The CDR3 is CAIRNLAPPDTQYF. In DNA, the CDR3 is TGTGCCATCAGAAACTTAGCCCCCCCAGATACGCAGTATTTT.

In its sample, this clonotype was seen many times. The genes are TRBV27 and TRBJ2-1; TRBD1 is a possible D gene (6 bases). The germline V gene has CDR1 MNHEY and CDR2 SMNVEV (reference sequence). The V end lost 3 bases, the J end lost 4 bases, and 10 bases lay between the germline ends. The CDR3 runs to 14 residues. The CDR3 DNA sequence: TGTGCCAGCAGTTTGGCAGGGGAGTACAATGAGCAGTTCTTC. Translated: CASSLAGEYNEQFF.

The V and J genes are TRBV12-5 and TRBJ2-7; D tentatively reads TRBD1 or TRBD2 (5 bases each). The CDR3 sequence is 16 residues long. The ends were cut back, 2 bases at V and 3 bases at J, with 17 bases in the middle. Germline loops: CDR1 LGHNT, CDR2 FRNRAP. This CDR3 reads CASGLRLTGRGYEQYF. In DNA form, the CDR3 reads TGTGCTAGTGGTTTGCGGTTGACGGGAAGGGGCTACGAGCAGTACTTC.

This chain joins TRBV2 and TRBJ2-5; D remains unclear. This CDR3 spans 12 amino acids. Per germline, CDR1 SNHLY and CDR2 FYNNEI. Trimming removed 6 bases at V and 5 bases at J, with 10 bases between. CDR3 region: CASRVDVETQYF. In nucleotides, the CDR3 is TGTGCCAGCAGAGTGGACGTCGAGACCCAGTACTTC.

CDR3 nucleotide sequence: TGTGCCAGCAGTTACTCAGCACAGAGCGCAACCTACTATGGCTACACCTTC. Amino acid sequence: CASSYSAQSATYYGYTF. V gene TRBV6-5 combines with J gene TRBJ1-2; no clear D gene. CDR3 length: 17 amino acids. The V gene lost 0 bases and the J gene lost 3 bases, with 17 bases spanning the gap. Germline V lookup: CDR1 MNHEY, CDR2 SVGAGI.

With regard to this clonotype: One end of the junction varies from germline; a read error may be responsible. The CDR3 protein is CASSFQGSTDTQCF. CDR3 sequence (DNA): TGTGCCAGCAGTTTTCAGGGGAGCACAGATACGCAGTGTTTT. The J gene is TRBJ2-3, the V gene TRBV12-3 or TRBV12-4, with a possible D match to TRBD1 (6 bases). The CDR3 covers 14 residues.

This clonotype was recorded a few times. The V and J genes are TRBV6-2 or TRBV6-3 and TRBJ2-6, with unresolved D. This CDR3 region has 13 residues. V lost 2 bases, J lost 4 bases, and 3 bases lay in between. CDR1 is MNHEY, CDR2 SVGEGT, per germline. CDR3 region: CASSYVGANVLTF. CDR3 DNA sequence: TGTGCCAGCAGTTACGTGGGGGCCAACGTCCTGACTTTC.

This chain connects TRBV6-2 or TRBV6-3 to TRBJ1-2, with 7 positions matching TRBD1. The CDR3 loop spans 14 amino acids. Germline V gene sequence: CDR1 MNHEY, CDR2 SVGEGT. The junction had 6 bases not matched to a gene; V was cut back by 4 bases and J by 4 bases. In DNA, the CDR3 is TGTGCCAGCAGTTTTGAGGGGGCCGTCTATGGCTACACCTTC. As protein: CASSFEGAVYGYTF.

V and J are TRBV5-1 and TRBJ2-3, with TRBD2 matching 7 bases. The V and J ends lost 0 bases and 4 bases, in that order; junction bases with no gene match: 5. The CDR3 is 15 amino acids. Germline lookup yields CDR1 SGHRS and CDR2 YFSETQ. For the CDR3, the DNA is TGCGCCAGCAGCTTGGACTCGGGGGGTTCAGATACGCAGTATTTT. Protein sequence: CASSLDSGGSDTQYF.

This clonotype occurred many times. The V call is TRBV3-1, the J call TRBJ1-1; D uncertain. CDR3 length equals 15 residues. The V and J ends lost 0 bases and 3 bases respectively, with 11 bases between them. The V gene's germline CDR1 is LGHDT and CDR2 YNNKEL (reference sequence). CDR3 bases: TGTGCCAGCAGCCAAGAAAACTACAGATACACTGAAGCTTTCTTT. It is translated as CASSQENYRYTEAFF.

This clonotype turned up a few times. This sequence joins TRBV7-2 and TRBJ2-1; D unclear. Trimming shortened V by 5 bases and J by 7 bases, and 12 bases separated the two germline ends. The CDR3 consists of 13 residues. Germline assignment: CDR1 SGHTA and CDR2 FQGNSA. The DNA of the CDR3 is TGTGCCAGCAGCCCCGAATATGGGAATGAGCAGTTCTTC. Its translation is CASSPEYGNEQFF.

This clonotype was found many times. This rearrangement joins TRBV5-1 to TRBJ2-4; D is unclear. The length of the CDR3 is 15 residues. Trimming pared 0 bases from V and 5 bases from J, leaving 12 bases between. Germline V gene sequence: CDR1 SGHRS, CDR2 YFSETQ. This CDR3 reads CASSLEAGFQNIQYF. The CDR3 coding sequence is TGCGCCAGCAGCTTGGAGGCCGGTTTTCAAAACATTCAGTACTTC.

The V call is TRBV7-2, the J call TRBJ2-3, with 10 bases aligning to TRBD2. This CDR3 is 16 amino acids long. V was clipped by 5 bases and J by 0 bases; unmatched bases: 5. In germline, CDR1 is SGHTA, CDR2 FQGNSA. CDR3 nucleotide sequence: TGTGCCAGCAGCGACGGACTAGCGGTGAGCACAGATACGCAGTATTTT. This codes for CASSDGLAVSTDTQYF.

V gene TRBV5-1 combines with J gene TRBJ1-6; D is uncertain. V lost 0 bases to trimming and J lost 0 bases, with 10 bases between them. The CDR3 is made up of 17 amino acids. Looked up from germline, CDR1 is SGHRS and CDR2 is YFSETQ. The CDR3 nucleotides are TGCGCCAGCAGCTTGGTTGAGGGTAGCTCCTATAATTCACCCCTCCACTTT. Residues: CASSLVEGSSYNSPLHF.

This clonotype was picked up a small number of times. This chain uses TRBV5-1 with TRBJ2-3; the D gene is possibly TRBD2 (6 bases). Germline V gene lookup returns CDR1 SGHRS and CDR2 YFSETQ. The CDR3 totals 16 residues. Deletions cut 4 bases from V and 1 base from J, with 16 bases between. The CDR3 sequence: CASSGGLAEGTDTQYF. CDR3 in DNA: TGCGCCAGCAGCGGGGGACTGGCAGAGGGCACAGATACGCAGTATTTT.

A few counts support this clonotype. CDR3 residues: CSARFTEGEETQYF. CDR3 coding DNA: TGCAGTGCTAGATTTACGGAGGGAGAGGAGACCCAGTACTTC. The chain has TRBV20-1 and TRBJ2-5, with D possibly being TRBD2 (6 bases). V lost 2 bases and J 5 bases, leaving 15 bases between the germline ends. The CDR3 extends over 14 amino acids. CDR1 and CDR2 from the germline V gene are DFQATT and SNEGSKA (reference sequence).

This clonotype was found a few times. V and J are TRBV29-1 and TRBJ1-4, with 10 positions matching TRBD1. The CDR3 contains 15 residues. CDR1 and CDR2 (germline): SQVTM, ANQGSEA. V lost 4 bases, J lost 7 bases, and 9 bases stayed unmatched. The CDR3 spells CSVGPGTGESEKLFF. CDR3 DNA: TGCAGCGTTGGTCCAGGGACAGGGGAAAGTGAAAAACTGTTTTTT.

This clonotype was detected only a few times. The chain carries TRBV7-9 and TRBJ2-3, with D possibly TRBD2 on 7 matching bases. The V end was cut by 4 bases, the J end by 4 bases, with 18 bases between. The CDR3 has 16 residues. The germline gives CDR1 SEHNR, CDR2 FQNEAQ (reference sequence). CDR3 amino acids: CASSSRRGGGADTQYF. CDR3 coding DNA: TGTGCCAGCAGCTCCCGTAGAGGGGGGGGCGCAGATACGCAGTATTTT. The full variable domain, in which reference TRBV7-9 and TRBJ2-3 provide the parts outside the CDR3, is DTGVSQNPRHKITKRGQNVTFRCDPISEHNRLYWYRQTLGQGPEFLTYFQNEAQLEKSRLLSDRFSAERPKGSFSTLEIQRTEQGDSAMYLCASSSRRGGGADTQYFGPGTRLTVL.

This clonotype was recorded at least ten times. The rearrangement links TRBV5-1 to TRBJ1-1, with a weak D call TRBD1 (5 bases). The CDR3 is made up of 13 amino acids. In germline, CDR1 is SGHRS, CDR2 YFSETQ. V lost 5 bases, J lost 1 base, and 9 bases lay in between. The CDR3 DNA follows: TGCGCCAGCAGAAATCAGGGGAACACTGAAGCTTTCTTT. Translation gives CASRNQGNTEAFF.

The rearrangement links TRBV5-4 to TRBJ1-2; D call uncertain. This CDR3 contains 14 residues. Trimming removed 4 bases from V and 2 bases from J, with 12 bases in between. Per the germline V gene, CDR1 is SGHNT and CDR2 is YYREEE (reference sequence). For the CDR3, the DNA is TGTGCCAGCAGCCCCCGCCCGGGAAACTATGGCTACACCTTC. Translation gives CASSPRPGNYGYTF.